This entry is about one T cell receptor beta chain. The data were taken from a study of cytomegalovirus exposure and HLA in healthy donors. It was with 60 Vbeta and 13 Jbeta primers that the PCR ran. Clones were read by immunoSEQ multiplex PCR, and TCRdb kept only the in-frame ones, dropping some. The sample contains 75,000 to 90,000 clones, 9.5% to 13% of which appear only once. The CDR3 loop spans 16 amino acids. With 1 base clipped from V and 5 bases from J, the junction kept 3 bases outside the gene matches. From germline, CDR1 is SGHTA and CDR2 FQGNSA. The sequencing sample was made of PBMCs. The origin of this receptor is a man aged 60 to 75 in good health and CMV-seropositive. V usage is TRBV7-2 and J usage is TRBJ2-5; 14 bases agree with TRBD2. The CDR3 region has the DNA TGTGCCAGCAGCTTAGGGGGACTAGCGGGGGTCGAGACCCAGTACTTC. Encoded protein: CASSLGGLAGVETQYF.